This T cell receptor beta chain was profiled in a study of OX40 agonist ivuxolimab in advanced cancers. Turning to the study itself: Six ivuxolimab dose levels, 0.01 to 10 mg/kg, were given intravenously every 2 weeks.

Blood draws occurred at baseline, cycle 4 day 1, and cycle 7 day 1. Germline V gene sequence: CDR1 MDHEN, CDR2 SYDVKM. V gave up 9 bases and J gave up 0 bases, with 8 bases separating them. The CDR3 has 13 amino acids. TCRdb keeps only in-frame clones here, not all; method: immunoSEQ multiplex PCR. This table has fewer than 95,000 clones, approximately 80% appearing once. With respect to this clone: Its antigen remains unidentified.

Study outcomes and limitations: Some nonresponders likewise displayed low normalized T-cell clonal expansion. Clonal expansion was seen in CD4+ and CD8+ blood T cells by week 6 at 0.1 to 3.0 mg/kg.

This sequence was found in an adult with an advanced solid tumor such as melanoma, head and neck, liver or kidney cancer. This rearrangement joins TRBV28 to TRBJ1-4; unclear D gene. The source material was CD4+ or CD8+ T cells sorted from blood, sampled in a trial of the OX40 agonist ivuxolimab. CDR3 bases: TGTGCCAGTACGGGTGCAACTAATGAAAAACTGTTTTTT. Encoded protein: CASTGATNEKLFF.